This TCR beta chain was identified during a study of T cell responses to AZD1222 COVID-19 vaccine. Regarding the study as a whole: Spike as a whole was targeted by vaccine-associated CD4 TCRs, dominant at 160-218 and 743-854.

A word on this clone: Its antigen is still unknown.

Germline trimming cut 5 bases from V and 7 bases from J; bases unmatched to any gene: 7. The CDR3 extends over 15 amino acids. The germline V gene encodes CDR1 SGHTA and CDR2 FQGNSA. TCRdb's table, derived via immunoSEQ multiplex PCR, lists solely in-frame clones and lacks some. The sample holds some 170,000 clones, 92% seen once. The sequenced sample was peripheral blood, obtained on day 0 of MenACWY control vaccination. The chain is built from TRBV7-2 and TRBJ1-6; 8 positions agree with TRBD1. This sequence was found in an adult in good health. CDR3 region: CASSPRTGFNSPLHF. CDR3 DNA sequence: TGTGCCAGCAGCCCGAGGACAGGGTTCAATTCACCCCTCCACTTT.